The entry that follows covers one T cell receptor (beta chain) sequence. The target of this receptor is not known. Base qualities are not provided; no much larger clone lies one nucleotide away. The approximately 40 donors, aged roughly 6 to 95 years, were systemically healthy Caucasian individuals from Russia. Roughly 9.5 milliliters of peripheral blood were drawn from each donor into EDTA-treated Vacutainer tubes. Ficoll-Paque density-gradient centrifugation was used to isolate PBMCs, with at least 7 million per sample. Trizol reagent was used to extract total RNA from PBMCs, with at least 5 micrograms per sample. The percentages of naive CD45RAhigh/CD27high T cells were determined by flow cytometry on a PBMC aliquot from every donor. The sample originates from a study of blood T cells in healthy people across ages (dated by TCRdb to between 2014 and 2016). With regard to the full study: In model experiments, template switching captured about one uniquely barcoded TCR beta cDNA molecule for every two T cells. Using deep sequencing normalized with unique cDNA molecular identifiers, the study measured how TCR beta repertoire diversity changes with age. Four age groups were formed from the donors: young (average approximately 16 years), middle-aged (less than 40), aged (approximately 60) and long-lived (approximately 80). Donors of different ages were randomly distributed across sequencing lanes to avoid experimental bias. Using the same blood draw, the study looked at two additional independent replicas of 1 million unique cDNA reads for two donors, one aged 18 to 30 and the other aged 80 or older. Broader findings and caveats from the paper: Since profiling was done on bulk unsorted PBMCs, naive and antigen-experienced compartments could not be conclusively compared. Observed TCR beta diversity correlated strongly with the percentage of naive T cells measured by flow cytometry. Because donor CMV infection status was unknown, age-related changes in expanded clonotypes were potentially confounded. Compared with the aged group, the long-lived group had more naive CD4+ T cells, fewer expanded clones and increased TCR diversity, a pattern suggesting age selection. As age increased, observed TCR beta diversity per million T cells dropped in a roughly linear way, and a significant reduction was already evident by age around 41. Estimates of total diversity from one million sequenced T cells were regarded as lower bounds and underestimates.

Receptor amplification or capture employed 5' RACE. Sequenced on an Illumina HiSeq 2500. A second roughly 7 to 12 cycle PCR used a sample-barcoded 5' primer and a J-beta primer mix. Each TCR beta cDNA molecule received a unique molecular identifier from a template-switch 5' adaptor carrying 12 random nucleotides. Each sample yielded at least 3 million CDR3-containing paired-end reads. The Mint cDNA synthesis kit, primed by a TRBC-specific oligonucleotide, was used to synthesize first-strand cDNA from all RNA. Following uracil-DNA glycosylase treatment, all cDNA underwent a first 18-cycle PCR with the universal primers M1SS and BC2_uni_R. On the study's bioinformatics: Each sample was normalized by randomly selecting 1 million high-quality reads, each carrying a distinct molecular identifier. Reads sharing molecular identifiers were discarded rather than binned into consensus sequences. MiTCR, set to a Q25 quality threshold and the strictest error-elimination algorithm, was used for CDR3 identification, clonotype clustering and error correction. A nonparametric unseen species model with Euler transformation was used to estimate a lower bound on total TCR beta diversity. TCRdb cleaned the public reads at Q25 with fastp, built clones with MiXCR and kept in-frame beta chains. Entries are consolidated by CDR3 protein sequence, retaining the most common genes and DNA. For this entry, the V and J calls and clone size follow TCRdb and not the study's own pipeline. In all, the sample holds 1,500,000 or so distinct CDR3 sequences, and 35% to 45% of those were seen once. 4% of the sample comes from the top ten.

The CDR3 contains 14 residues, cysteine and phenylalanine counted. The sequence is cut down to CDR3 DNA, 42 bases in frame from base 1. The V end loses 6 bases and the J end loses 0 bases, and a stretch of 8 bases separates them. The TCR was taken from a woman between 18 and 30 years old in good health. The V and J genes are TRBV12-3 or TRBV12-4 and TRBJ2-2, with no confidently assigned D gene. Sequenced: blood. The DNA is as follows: TGTGCCAGCAGGTGGTCGGCGAACACCGGGGAGCTGTTTTTT. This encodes CASRWSANTGELFF.